The rows below give T cell receptor beta chains drawn from one sample of a study of T cell repertoires in aging, cancer and after chemotherapy. TCRdb reanalysed the multiplex PCR reads using MiXCR and keeps one entry per CDR3 protein. The data show about 21,000 distinct CDR3 sequences, approximately 35% seen once. The sample comprised blood. Every receptor here comes from a human donor with a solid tumor. CDR3s include the opening cysteine and the closing phenylalanine or tryptophan. D genes are given only for firm matches. Clone size is shown for a subset of rows, as once, few, many or a class of expanded clone.

clone_size d_call j_call v_call cdr3_aa cdr3_nt
- TRBD1 TRBJ1-1 TRBV19 CATRTGVENTEAFF TGTGCCACCCGGACAGGGGTGGAGAACACTGAAGCTTTCTTT
- - TRBJ1-4 TRBV15 CATSRGLDGPEKLFF TGTGCCACCAGCAGAGGCTTGGACGGTCCTGAAAAACTGTTTTTT
medium-sized - TRBJ2-3 TRBV6-2/TRBV6-3 CASSYREPTDTQYF TGTGCCAGCAGTTACAGGGAACCCACAGATACGCAGTATTTT
- TRBD2 TRBJ2-5 TRBV13 CASTTGLARETQYF TGTGCCAGCACCACCGGACTAGCGCGGGAGACCCAGTACTTC
few - TRBJ2-7 TRBV6-5 CASSYSSGGFDEQYF TGTGCCAGCAGTTACTCCTCAGGAGGGTTTGACGAGCAGTACTTC
- TRBD2 TRBJ2-2 TRBV10-3 CASRRTSGRHTGELFF TGTGCCAGCAGGCGGACTAGCGGGAGGCACACCGGGGAGCTGTTTTTT
few TRBD1 TRBJ2-1 TRBV19 CASSTTGGSGNEQFF TGTGCCAGTAGTACTACAGGGGGAAGTGGAAATGAGCAGTTCTTC
few TRBD1 TRBJ1-6 TRBV30 CAWSVPPTGRGTPLHF TGTGCCTGGAGTGTCCCCCCGACAGGGCGGGGGACACCCCTCCACTTT
- - TRBJ2-5 TRBV5-6 CASSFKFSWSGFMETQYF TGTGCCAGCAGCTTTAAGTTCTCGTGGTCGGGATTTATGGAGACCCAGTACTTC
- TRBD1 TRBJ1-1 TRBV5-6 CASSQMTGIAYTEAFF TGTGCCAGCAGCCAAATGACAGGGATTGCTTACACTGAAGCTTTCTTT
medium-sized - TRBJ2-6 TRBV6-5 CASSYDARGAGANVLTF TGTGCCAGCAGTTACGACGCACGAGGGGCTGGGGCCAACGTCCTGACTTTC
- - TRBJ2-7 TRBV11-1 CASSSPVPDRMSEQYF TGTGCCAGCAGCTCCCCCGTCCCGGACCGCATGTCCGAGCAGTACTTC
- - TRBJ1-1 TRBV19 CASSIVRTAEGAFF TGTGCCAGTAGTATAGTACGGACTGCCGAGGGAGCTTTCTTT
- - TRBJ2-3 TRBV14 CASSLSRFTDTQYF TGTGCCAGCAGCCTCTCGCGGTTCACAGATACGCAGTATTTT
few TRBD2 TRBJ2-3 TRBV6-5 CASRLAGVDTDTQYF TGTGCCAGCAGGCTAGCGGGAGTTGACACAGATACGCAGTATTTT
- TRBD2 TRBJ2-3 TRBV6-4 CASSDSAGVIDTQYF TGTGCCAGCAGTGACTCGGCGGGAGTTATAGATACGCAGTATTTT
few TRBD1 TRBJ2-7 TRBV18 CASSSTGTGAYEQYF TGTGCCAGCTCATCGACCGGGACAGGAGCCTACGAGCAGTACTTC
- TRBD2 TRBJ2-7 TRBV27 CASSFGGGPTSGGAREQYF TGTGCCAGCAGTTTTGGAGGGGGCCCGACTAGCGGAGGGGCTCGGGAGCAGTACTTC
- TRBD1 TRBJ1-5 TRBV12-3/TRBV12-4 CATGTGNQPQHF TGTGCCACCGGGACAGGCAATCAGCCCCAGCATTTT
- - TRBJ1-5 TRBV27 CASSLSKQNDNQPQHF TGTGCCAGCAGTTTATCTAAACAGAATGACAATCAGCCCCAGCATTTT
few - TRBJ1-2 TRBV19 CASTSFAGQGGYYGYTF TGTGCCAGTACCTCTTTCGCGGGGCAGGGCGGATACTATGGCTACACCTTC
few - TRBJ1-2 TRBV29-1 CSGLRMVPGDYGYTF TGCAGCGGGCTTCGCATGGTCCCAGGGGACTATGGCTACACCTTC
few TRBD2 TRBJ2-3 TRBV6-5 CASSYSSGASTDTQYF TGTGCCAGCAGTTACTCTAGCGGGGCTAGCACAGATACGCAGTATTTT
- - TRBJ1-1 TRBV5-6 CASSLGGNNEAFF TGTGCCAGCAGCTTGGGAGGCAATAATGAAGCTTTCTTT
few - TRBJ1-5 TRBV15 CATTRTTNQPQHF TGTGCCACCACCAGGACAACGAATCAGCCCCAGCATTTT
- - TRBJ1-1 TRBV6-5 CASTPPSARKNTEAFF TGTGCCAGCACCCCCCCTTCTGCCAGGAAGAACACTGAAGCTTTCTTT
- TRBD2 TRBJ2-2 TRBV4-3 CASSPRTAGGGAGELFF TGCGCCAGCAGCCCCAGAACAGCGGGAGGGGGTGCCGGGGAGCTGTTTTTT
- - TRBJ2-3 TRBV13 CASSLGEETHTQYF TGTGCCAGCAGCTTAGGTGAAGAAACGCATACGCAGTATTTT
few - TRBJ1-5 TRBV5-4 CASSLGGNYSNQPQHF TGTGCCAGCAGCTTGGGAGGGAATTATAGCAATCAGCCCCAGCATTTT
- TRBD2 TRBJ2-7 TRBV7-2 CASSLSSGSGAYEQYF TGTGCCAGCAGCTTGTCGTCGGGGAGCGGGGCGTACGAGCAGTACTTC
few - TRBJ1-1 TRBV19 CASSMWSGGNTEAFF TGTGCCAGTAGTATGTGGAGCGGGGGGAACACTGAAGCTTTCTTT
few - TRBJ2-7 TRBV7-2 CASSSQQGGKHEQYF TGTGCCAGCAGCTCCCAGCAAGGAGGGAAGCACGAGCAGTACTTC
- TRBD2 TRBJ2-7 TRBV19 CASSIIAGPTMEQYF TGTGCCAGTAGTATAATAGCGGGACCAACGATGGAGCAGTACTTC
- - TRBJ1-1 TRBV19 CASSIGGTRNTEAFF TGTGCCAGTAGTATTGGGGGGACTCGGAACACTGAAGCTTTCTTT
- - TRBJ1-6 TRBV6-1 CASSELGGSNSPLHF TGTGCCAGCAGTGAATTGGGGGGGAGTAATTCACCCCTCCACTTT
- TRBD2 TRBJ2-3 TRBV7-2 CASSLGGSLWQYF TGTGCCAGCAGCTTGGGAGGGTCCCTTTGGCAGTATTTT
- - TRBJ2-1 TRBV5-4 CASSLGPARNEQFF TGTGCCAGCAGCTTAGGTCCAGCGCGGAATGAGCAGTTCTTC
large - TRBJ2-2 TRBV19 CATATANTGELFF TGTGCCACCGCGACAGCGAACACCGGGGAGCTGTTTTTT
few TRBD2 TRBJ2-1 TRBV6-1 CASSEEVAGGPNEQFF TGTGCCAGCAGTGAAGAGGTAGCGGGGGGGCCAAATGAGCAGTTCTTC
- - TRBJ1-1 TRBV18 CASSPNRFQNTEAFF TGTGCCAGCTCACCAAACAGATTTCAGAACACTGAAGCTTTCTTT
- TRBD2 TRBJ2-2 TRBV30 CALQGAGGITGELFF TGTGCCTTACAGGGAGCGGGAGGAATCACCGGGGAGCTGTTTTTT
- TRBD1 TRBJ2-2 TRBV11-2 CASSSRQGLGGELFF TGTGCCAGCAGCTCAAGACAGGGATTGGGCGGGGAGCTGTTTTTT
once TRBD2 TRBJ2-7 TRBV6-2/TRBV6-3 CASSYSSASGSFAYEQYF TGTGCCAGCAGTTACTCCTCGGCTAGCGGGAGCTTTGCCTACGAGCAGTACTTC
- - TRBJ2-1 TRBV10-3 CAIIGHEGEQFF TGTGCCATCATCGGGCATGAGGGTGAGCAGTTCTTC
few TRBD2 TRBJ2-5 TRBV27 CASSLIGGGAGETQYF TGTGCCAGCAGTTTAATTGGCGGGGGGGCCGGGGAGACCCAGTACTTC
few - TRBJ1-2 TRBV5-6 CASSLDRAPRTYGYTF TGTGCCAGCAGCTTGGACAGGGCCCCACGGACCTATGGCTACACCTTC
- - TRBJ2-1 TRBV19 CASYSVRGEQFF TGTGCCAGCTACTCGGTGAGAGGTGAGCAGTTCTTC
few - TRBJ1-3 TRBV7-6 CASSAGRISSGNTIYF TGTGCCAGCAGCGCGGGACGGATTAGCTCTGGAAACACCATATATTTT
once TRBD1 TRBJ1-4 TRBV7-6 CASSFSGQGRPNEKLFF TGTGCCAGCAGCTTCTCAGGACAGGGGCGGCCTAATGAAAAACTGTTTTTT
few - TRBJ2-3 TRBV7-2 CASSLGSGETQYF TGTGCCAGCAGCTTAGGGTCCGGGGAAACGCAGTATTTT
few TRBD2 TRBJ2-1 TRBV6-2/TRBV6-3 CASTQSGESYNEQFF TGTGCCAGCACCCAGAGCGGGGAGTCCTACAATGAGCAGTTCTTC
few - TRBJ2-7 TRBV6-2/TRBV6-3 CASNDSPYEQYF TGTGCCAGCAACGACAGTCCCTACGAGCAGTACTTC
- - TRBJ1-1 TRBV19 CASTETRNMNTEAFF TGTGCCAGTACCGAGACACGGAACATGAACACTGAAGCTTTCTTT
- TRBD1 TRBJ1-2 TRBV5-1 CASSLGLGTGADGYTF TGCGCCAGCAGCTTGGGTCTGGGGACAGGGGCTGATGGCTACACCTTC
- TRBD2 TRBJ2-3 TRBV6-6 CASTPLSGGTDTQYF TGTGCCAGCACCCCCCTAAGCGGGGGCACAGATACGCAGTATTTT
few - TRBJ2-7 TRBV6-2/TRBV6-3 CASTPSASYEQYF TGTGCCAGCACACCTAGCGCATCCTACGAGCAGTACTTC